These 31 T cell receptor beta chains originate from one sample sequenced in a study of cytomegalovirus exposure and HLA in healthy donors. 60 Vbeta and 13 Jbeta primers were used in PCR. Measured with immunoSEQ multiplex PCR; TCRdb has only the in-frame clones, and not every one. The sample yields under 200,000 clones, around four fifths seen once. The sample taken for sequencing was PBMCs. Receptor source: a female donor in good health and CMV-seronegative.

CDR3 loop: CASSNRGDNEKLFF. CDR3 DNA sequence: TGTGCCAGTAGTAACAGGGGCGATAATGAAAAACTGTTTTTT. The genes are TRBV19 and TRBJ1-4, with TRBD1 matching over 7 bases. After removal of 4 bases from V and 4 bases from J, the junction contained 3 bases not matched to a gene. The CDR3 length is 14 residues. Germline loops: CDR1 LNHDA, CDR2 SQIVND (reference sequence).

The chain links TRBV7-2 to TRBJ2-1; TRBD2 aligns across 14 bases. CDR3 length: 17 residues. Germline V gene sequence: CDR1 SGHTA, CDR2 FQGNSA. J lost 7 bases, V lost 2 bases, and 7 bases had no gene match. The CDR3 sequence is CASSLSRTSGGKNEQFF. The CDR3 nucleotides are TGTGCCAGCAGCTTATCACGGACTAGCGGGGGGAAAAATGAGCAGTTCTTC.

CDR3 in DNA: TGTGCCAGCAGTACCCTTGGGGGGGAGCAGTTCTTC. Translation: CASSTLGGEQFF. This sequence joins TRBV6-5 and TRBJ2-1; D perhaps matches TRBD2 (6 bases). The CDR3 has 12 residues. Germline lookup yields CDR1 MNHEY and CDR2 SVGAGI. V lost 5 bases and J lost 10, with 12 bases in between.

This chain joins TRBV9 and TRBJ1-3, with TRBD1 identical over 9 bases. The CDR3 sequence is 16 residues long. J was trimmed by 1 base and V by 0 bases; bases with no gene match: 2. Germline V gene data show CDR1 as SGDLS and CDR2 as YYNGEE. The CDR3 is CASSVGGTGSGNTIYF. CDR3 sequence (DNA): TGTGCCAGCAGCGTAGGTGGGACAGGGTCTGGAAACACCATATATTTT. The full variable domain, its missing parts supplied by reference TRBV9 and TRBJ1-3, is DSGVTQTPKHLITATGQRVTLRCSPRSGDLSVYWYQQSLDQGLQFLIQYYNGEERAKGNILERFSAQQFPDLHSELNLSSLELGDSALYFCASSVGGTGSGNTIYFGEGSWLTVV.

In DNA, the CDR3 is TGTGCCAGCAGCTTACGGGAAACAGCTAGCAATCAGCCCCAGCATTTT. Its translation is CASSLRETASNQPQHF. J is TRBJ1-5 and V is TRBV7-8; D gene unclear. Looked up from germline, CDR1 is SGHVS and CDR2 is FQNEAQ. The CDR3 is 16 residues long. Trimming cost V 2 bases and J 0 bases, with 11 bases left between them.

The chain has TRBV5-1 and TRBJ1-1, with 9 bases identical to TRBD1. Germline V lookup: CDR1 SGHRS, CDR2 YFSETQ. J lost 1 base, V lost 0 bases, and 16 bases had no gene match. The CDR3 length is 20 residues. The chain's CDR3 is CASSLAEGGGDRVGNTEAFF. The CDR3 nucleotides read TGCGCCAGCAGCTTGGCTGAGGGAGGTGGGGACAGGGTGGGGAACACTGAAGCTTTCTTT.

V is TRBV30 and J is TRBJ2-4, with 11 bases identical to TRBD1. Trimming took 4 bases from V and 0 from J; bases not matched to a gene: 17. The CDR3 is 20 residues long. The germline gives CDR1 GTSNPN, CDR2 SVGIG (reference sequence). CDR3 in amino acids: CAWTLYYNSGTGGAKNIQYF. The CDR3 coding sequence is TGTGCCTGGACCCTATATTACAACTCCGGGACAGGGGGAGCCAAAAACATTCAGTACTTC.

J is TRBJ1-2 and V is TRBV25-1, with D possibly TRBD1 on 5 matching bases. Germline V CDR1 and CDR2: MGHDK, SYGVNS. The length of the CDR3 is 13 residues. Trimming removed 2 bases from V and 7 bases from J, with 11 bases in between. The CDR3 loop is CASSERGFGGYTF. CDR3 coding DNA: TGTGCCAGCAGTGAACGGGGGTTTGGTGGCTACACCTTC.

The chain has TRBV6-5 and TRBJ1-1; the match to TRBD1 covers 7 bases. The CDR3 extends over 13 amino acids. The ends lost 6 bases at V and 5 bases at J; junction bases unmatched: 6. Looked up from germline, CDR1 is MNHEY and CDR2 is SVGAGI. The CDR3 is CASRTGAGTEAFF. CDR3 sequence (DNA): TGTGCCAGCAGAACAGGGGCTGGGACTGAAGCTTTCTTT.

CDR3 in amino acids: CASSISGTGVGYEQYF. In DNA form, the CDR3 reads TGCGCCAGCAGCATATCCGGGACAGGGGTAGGCTACGAGCAGTACTTC. The genes are TRBV5-1 and TRBJ2-7; 10 bases align to TRBD1. Germline assignment: CDR1 SGHRS and CDR2 YFSETQ. The CDR3 has 16 amino acids. V dropped 4 bases and J dropped 3; count of bases not matched to a gene: 10.

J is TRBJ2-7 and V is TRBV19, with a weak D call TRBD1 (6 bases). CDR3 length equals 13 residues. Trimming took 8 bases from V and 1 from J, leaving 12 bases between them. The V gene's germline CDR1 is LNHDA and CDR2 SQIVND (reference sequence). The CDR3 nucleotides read TGTGCCAGTGGTACAGGGCTTTCCTACGAGCAGTACTTC. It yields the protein CASGTGLSYEQYF.

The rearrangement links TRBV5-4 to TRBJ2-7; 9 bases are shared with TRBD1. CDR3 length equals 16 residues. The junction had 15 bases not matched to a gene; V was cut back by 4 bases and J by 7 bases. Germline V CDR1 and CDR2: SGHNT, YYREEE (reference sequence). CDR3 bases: TGTGCCAGCAGCAAGGGACAGGGAAGGGAGACTAGGGAGCAGTACTTC. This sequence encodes CASSKGQGRETREQYF.

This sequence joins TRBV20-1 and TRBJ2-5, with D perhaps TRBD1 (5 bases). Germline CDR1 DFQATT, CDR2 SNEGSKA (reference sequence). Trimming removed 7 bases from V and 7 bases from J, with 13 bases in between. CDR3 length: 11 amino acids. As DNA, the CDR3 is TGCAGTGGAGGCTCCAGGGTGACCCAGTACTTC. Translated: CSGGSRVTQYF.

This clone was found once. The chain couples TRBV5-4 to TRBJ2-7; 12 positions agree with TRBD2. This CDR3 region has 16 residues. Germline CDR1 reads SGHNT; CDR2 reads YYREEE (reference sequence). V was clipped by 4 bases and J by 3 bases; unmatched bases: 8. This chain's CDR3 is CASSPSTSGGFYEQYF. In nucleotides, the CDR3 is TGTGCCAGCAGCCCGTCGACTAGCGGGGGATTCTACGAGCAGTACTTC.

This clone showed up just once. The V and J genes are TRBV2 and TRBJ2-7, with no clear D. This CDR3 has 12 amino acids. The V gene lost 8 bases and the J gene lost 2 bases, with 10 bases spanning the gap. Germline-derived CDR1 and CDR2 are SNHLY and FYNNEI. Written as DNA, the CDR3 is TGTGCCAGCGGCCTCCTCACCTACGAGCAGTACTTC. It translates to CASGLLTYEQYF.

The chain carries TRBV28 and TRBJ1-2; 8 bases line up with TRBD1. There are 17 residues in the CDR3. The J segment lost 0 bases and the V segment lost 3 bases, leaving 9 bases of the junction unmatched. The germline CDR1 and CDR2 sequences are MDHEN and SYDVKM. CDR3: CASSLGRGQASNYGYTF. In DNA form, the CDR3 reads TGTGCCAGCAGTTTGGGGAGGGGACAGGCCTCTAACTATGGCTACACCTTC.

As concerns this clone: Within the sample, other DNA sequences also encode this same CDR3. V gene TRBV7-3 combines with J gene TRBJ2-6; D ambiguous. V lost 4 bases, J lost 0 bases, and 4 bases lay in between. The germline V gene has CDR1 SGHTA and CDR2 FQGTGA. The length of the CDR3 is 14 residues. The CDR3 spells CASSSSSGANVLTF. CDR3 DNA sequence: TGTGCCAGCAGCTCCTCCTCTGGGGCCAACGTCCTGACTTTC.

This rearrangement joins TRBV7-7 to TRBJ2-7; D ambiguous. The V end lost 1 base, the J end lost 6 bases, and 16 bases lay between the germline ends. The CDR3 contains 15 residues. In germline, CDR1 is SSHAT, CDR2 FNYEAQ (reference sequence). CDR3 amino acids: CASSLGSAQNSEQYF. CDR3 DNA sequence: TGTGCCAGCAGCTTAGGATCGGCACAGAACTCCGAGCAGTACTTC.

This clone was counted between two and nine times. In nucleotides, the CDR3 is TGTGCCAGCAGCCCACGCGGCTCGCAGGGGGCTACGGATGAGCAGTTCTTC. Translating it yields CASSPRGSQGATDEQFF. The J gene is TRBJ2-1, the V gene TRBV11-3; TRBD1 aligns across 8 bases. Germline assignment: CDR1 SGHNT and CDR2 YENEEA. Trimming at V came to 5 bases and at J to 8 bases, leaving 17 bases not matched to a gene. This CDR3 has 17 residues.

The CDR3: CAISEFGGDTNEKLFF. As DNA, the CDR3 is TGTGCCATCAGTGAGTTTGGCGGGGACACTAATGAAAAACTGTTTTTT. This sequence joins TRBV10-3 and TRBJ1-4, with D maybe TRBD1 (5 bases). Trimming removed 1 base from V and 2 bases from J, with 11 bases in between. This CDR3 is built from 16 residues. CDR1 is ENHRY, CDR2 SYGVKD, per germline.

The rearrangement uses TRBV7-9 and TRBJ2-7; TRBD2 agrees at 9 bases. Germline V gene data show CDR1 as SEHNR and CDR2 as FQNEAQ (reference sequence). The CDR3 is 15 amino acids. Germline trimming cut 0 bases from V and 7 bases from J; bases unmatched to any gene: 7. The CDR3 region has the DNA TGTGCCAGCAGCTTAGCTGGCGGGGGGGCGAAGGAGCAGTACTTC. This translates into CASSLAGGGAKEQYF.

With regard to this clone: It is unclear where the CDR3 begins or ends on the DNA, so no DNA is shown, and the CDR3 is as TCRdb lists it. Here the CDR3 reads CASSLVVGGGAVPFF. The V and J genes are TRBV7-2 and TRBJ2-1; the DNA was not used to check the table's D call, TRBD2. Germline V gives CDR1 SGHTA, CDR2 FQGNSA. The CDR3 length is 15 residues, termini included.

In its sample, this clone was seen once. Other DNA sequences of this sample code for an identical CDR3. Written as DNA, the CDR3 is TGCGCCAGTAGGCCGGGACAGTTTAATTCACCCCTCCACTTT. As protein: CASRPGQFNSPLHF. The gene calls are TRBV10-2 and TRBJ1-6; 7 nucleotides agree with TRBD1. In germline, CDR1 is WSHSY, CDR2 SAAADI. The junction had 8 bases not matched to a gene; V was cut back by 9 bases and J by 6 bases. The CDR3 is 14 residues long.

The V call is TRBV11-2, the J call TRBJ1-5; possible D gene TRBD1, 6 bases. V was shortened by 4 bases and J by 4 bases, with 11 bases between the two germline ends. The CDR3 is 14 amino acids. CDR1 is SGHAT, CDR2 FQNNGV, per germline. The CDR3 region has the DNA TGTGCCAGCAGCTCAGGGGAGGGTAATCAGCCCCAGCATTTT. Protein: CASSSGEGNQPQHF.

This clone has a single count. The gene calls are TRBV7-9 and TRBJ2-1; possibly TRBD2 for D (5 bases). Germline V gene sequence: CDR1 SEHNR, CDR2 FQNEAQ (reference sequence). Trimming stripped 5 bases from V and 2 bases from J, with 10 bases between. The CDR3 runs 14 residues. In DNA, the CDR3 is TGTGCCAGCAGCCCACCCGGGACCTACAATGAGCAGTTCTTC. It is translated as CASSPPGTYNEQFF.

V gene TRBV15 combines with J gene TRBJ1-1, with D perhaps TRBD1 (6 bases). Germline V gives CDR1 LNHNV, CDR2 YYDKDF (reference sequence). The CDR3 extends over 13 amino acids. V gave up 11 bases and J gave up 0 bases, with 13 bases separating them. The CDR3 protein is CAANRDLNTEAFF. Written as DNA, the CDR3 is TGTGCCGCTAACAGGGACCTGAACACTGAAGCTTTCTTT.

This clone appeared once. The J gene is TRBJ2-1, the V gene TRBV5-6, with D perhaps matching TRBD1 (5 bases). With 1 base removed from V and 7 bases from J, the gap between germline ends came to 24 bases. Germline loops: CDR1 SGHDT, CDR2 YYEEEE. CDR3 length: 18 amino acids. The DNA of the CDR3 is TGTGCCAGCAGCTTGAAAGGGGTTTTAAGGTCCAGGAGAAATGAGCAGTTCTTC. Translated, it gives CASSLKGVLRSRRNEQFF.

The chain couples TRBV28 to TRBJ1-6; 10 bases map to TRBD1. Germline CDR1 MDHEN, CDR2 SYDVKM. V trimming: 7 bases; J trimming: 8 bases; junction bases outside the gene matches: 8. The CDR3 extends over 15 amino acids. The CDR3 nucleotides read TGTGCCAGCAACGACAGGGGGCTGGTGTATTCACCCCTCCACTTT. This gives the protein CASNDRGLVYSPLHF.

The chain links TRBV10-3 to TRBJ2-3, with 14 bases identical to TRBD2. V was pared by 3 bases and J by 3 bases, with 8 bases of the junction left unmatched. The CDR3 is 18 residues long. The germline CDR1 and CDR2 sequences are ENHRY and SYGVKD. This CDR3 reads CAISDPGLAGATTDTQYF. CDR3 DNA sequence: TGTGCCATCAGTGATCCGGGACTAGCGGGAGCGACGACAGATACGCAGTATTTT.

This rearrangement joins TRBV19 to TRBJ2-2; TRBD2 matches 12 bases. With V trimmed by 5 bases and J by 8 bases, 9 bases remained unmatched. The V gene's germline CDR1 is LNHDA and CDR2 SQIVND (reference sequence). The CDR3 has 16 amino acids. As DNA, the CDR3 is TGTGCCAGTAGTTTTGGACTAGCGGGAAATGCGGGGGAGCTGTTTTTT. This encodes CASSFGLAGNAGELFF.

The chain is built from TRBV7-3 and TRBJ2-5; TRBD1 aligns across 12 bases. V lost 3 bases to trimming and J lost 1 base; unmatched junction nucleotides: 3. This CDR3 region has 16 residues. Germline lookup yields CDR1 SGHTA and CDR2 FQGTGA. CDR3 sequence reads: CASSFGTGGAQETQYF. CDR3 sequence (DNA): TGTGCCAGCAGCTTCGGGACAGGGGGCGCCCAAGAGACCCAGTACTTC.